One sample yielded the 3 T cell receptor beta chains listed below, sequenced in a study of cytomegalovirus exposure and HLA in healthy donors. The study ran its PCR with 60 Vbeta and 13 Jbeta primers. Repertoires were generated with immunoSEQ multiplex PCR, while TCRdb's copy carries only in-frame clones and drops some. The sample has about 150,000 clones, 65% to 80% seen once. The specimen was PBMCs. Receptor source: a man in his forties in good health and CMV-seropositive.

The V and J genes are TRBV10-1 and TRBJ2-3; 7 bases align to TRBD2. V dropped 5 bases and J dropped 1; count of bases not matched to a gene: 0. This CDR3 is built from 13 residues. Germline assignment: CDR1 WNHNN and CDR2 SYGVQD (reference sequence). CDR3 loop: CASSLAGTDTQYF. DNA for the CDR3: TGCGCCAGCAGTCTAGCGGGCACAGATACGCAGTATTTT.

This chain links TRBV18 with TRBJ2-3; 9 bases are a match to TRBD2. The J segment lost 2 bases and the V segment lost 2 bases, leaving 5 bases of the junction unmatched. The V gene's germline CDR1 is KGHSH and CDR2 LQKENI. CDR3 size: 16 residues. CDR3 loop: CASSPNLAGNTDTQYF. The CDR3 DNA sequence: TGTGCCAGCTCACCAAACCTAGCGGGAAACACAGATACGCAGTATTTT.

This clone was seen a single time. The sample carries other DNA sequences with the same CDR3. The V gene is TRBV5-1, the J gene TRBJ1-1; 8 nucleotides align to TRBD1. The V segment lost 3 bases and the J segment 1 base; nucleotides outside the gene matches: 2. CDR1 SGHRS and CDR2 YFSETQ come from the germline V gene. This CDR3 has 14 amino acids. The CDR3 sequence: CASSWGQANTEAFF. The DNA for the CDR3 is TGCGCCAGCAGCTGGGGACAGGCGAACACTGAAGCTTTCTTT.